What follows are 7 T cell receptor beta chains derived from one specimen sequenced in a study of blood T cell repertoires in COVID-19. Clones were read by immunoSEQ multiplex PCR, and TCRdb kept only the in-frame ones, dropping some. This sample yields 200,000 to 300,000 clones, of which over 80% are seen a single time; approximately 1.8% belongs to the top ten. The sequencing sample was made of peripheral blood. The receptor set was obtained from a young man who had recovered from COVID-19.

This sequence joins TRBV5-5 and TRBJ1-2; a weak D match, TRBD1 (6 bases). With 3 bases removed from V and 4 bases from J, the gap between germline ends came to 22 bases. The CDR3 consists of 17 residues. Germline V gene data show CDR1 as SGHKS and CDR2 as YYEKEE (reference sequence). The CDR3 bases are TGTGCCAGCAGCTCGGTCCCAAACCACAGGGAGGGCTATGGCTACACCTTC. It codes for CASSSVPNHREGYGYTF. Looking up the rest from reference TRBV5-5 and TRBJ1-2 gives the full variable domain: DAGVTQSPTHLIKTRGQQVTLRCSPISGHKSVSWYQQVLGQGPQFIFQYYEKEERGRGNFPDRFSARQFPNYSSELNVNALLLGDSALYLCASSSVPNHREGYGYTFGSGTRLTVV.

The chain recombines TRBV5-4 with TRBJ2-5; D gene unclear. Germline CDR1 is SGHNT and CDR2 is YYREEE (reference sequence). V shed 4 bases and J shed 0 bases, with 10 bases lying between them. This CDR3 region has 14 residues. The CDR3 spells CASSPGTHQETQYF. The CDR3 nucleotides read TGTGCCAGCAGCCCGGGTACCCACCAAGAGACCCAGTACTTC.

This clone was recorded a few times. For the CDR3, the DNA is TGCGCCAGCAGTGAGCGTAGCGGGGGGCGGGAGCAGTACTTC. Protein product: CASSERSGGREQYF. The chain is built from TRBV10-2 and TRBJ2-7; 10 bases map to TRBD2. Trimming removed 2 bases from V and 7 bases from J; junction bases left unmatched: 5. CDR1 is WSHSY, CDR2 SAAADI, per germline. There are 14 residues in the CDR3.

In this sample, this clone turned up a few times. The chain has TRBV27 and TRBJ2-3; TRBD1 agrees at 8 bases. In germline, CDR1 is MNHEY, CDR2 SMNVEV (reference sequence). The CDR3 extends over 15 amino acids. V trimming: 6 bases; J trimming: 4 bases; junction bases outside the gene matches: 9. The CDR3, as DNA: TGTGCCAGCAGGGACGGACAGGGTCGGGCAGATACGCAGTATTTT. It encodes CASRDGQGRADTQYF.

The chain carries TRBV5-6 and TRBJ2-5; 8 bases map to TRBD1. The CDR3 contains 15 residues. Germline-derived CDR1 and CDR2 are SGHDT and YYEEEE. The trim removed 1 base at V and 1 base at J, leaving 3 bases unmatched. CDR3: CASSLRTGPQETQYF. CDR3 bases: TGTGCCAGCAGCTTGCGGACAGGGCCCCAAGAGACCCAGTACTTC.

V usage is TRBV11-2 and J usage is TRBJ1-2; TRBD1 matches at 7 bases. CDR1 and CDR2 from the germline V gene are SGHAT and FQNNGV. The CDR3 extends over 16 amino acids. The J segment lost 8 bases and the V segment lost 1 base, leaving 13 bases of the junction unmatched. The CDR3 loop is CASSLGPIGQERGYTF. CDR3 nucleotides: TGTGCCAGCAGCTTAGGGCCCATAGGACAGGAGCGAGGCTACACCTTC.

The chain carries TRBV21-1 and TRBJ2-7; the table's D call of TRBD2 was not tested on the DNA. TRBV21-1 is a documented pseudogene. The CDR3 has 16 residues. CDR3 nucleotides: TGTGCCAGCAGCAATCAGCACAGCGGGACTACCTACGAGCAGTACTTC. Encoded protein: CASSNQHSGTTYEQYF.